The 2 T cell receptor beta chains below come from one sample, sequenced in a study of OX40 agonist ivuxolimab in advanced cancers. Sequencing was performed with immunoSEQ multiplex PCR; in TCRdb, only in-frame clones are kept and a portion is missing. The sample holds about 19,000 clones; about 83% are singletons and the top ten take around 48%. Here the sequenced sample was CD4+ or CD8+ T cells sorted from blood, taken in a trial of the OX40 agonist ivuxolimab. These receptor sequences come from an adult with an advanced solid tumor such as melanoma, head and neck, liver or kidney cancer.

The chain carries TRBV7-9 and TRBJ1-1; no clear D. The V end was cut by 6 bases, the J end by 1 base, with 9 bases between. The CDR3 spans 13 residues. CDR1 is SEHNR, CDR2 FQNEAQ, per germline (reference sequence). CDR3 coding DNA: TGTGCCAGCAGAATGGCGGCGAACACTGAAGCTTTCTTT. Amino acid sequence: CASRMAANTEAFF.

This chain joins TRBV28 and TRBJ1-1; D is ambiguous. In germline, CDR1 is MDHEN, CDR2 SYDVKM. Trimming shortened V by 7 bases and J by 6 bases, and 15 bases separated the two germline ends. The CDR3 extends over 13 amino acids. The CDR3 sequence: CASIITGFAEAFF. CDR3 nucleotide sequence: TGTGCCAGCATCATCACGGGGTTCGCTGAAGCTTTCTTT.